Listed below are T cell receptor beta chains from one sample, sequenced in a study of blood T cell repertoires in COVID-19. Method: immunoSEQ multiplex PCR; TCRdb's copy keeps in-frame clones and lacks some. The sample has approximately 150,000 clones, around 80% seen once. Sample: peripheral blood. The source is a human donor with acute or convalescent COVID-19. The donor label of this sample is uncertain. CDR3s include the opening cysteine and the closing phenylalanine or tryptophan. Fields, in order: D gene, J gene, clone size, V gene, CDR3 DNA, CDR3 protein. D genes are given only for firm matches. Part of the rows lack a size; the others show once, few, many or a class for expanded clones.

D gene: .; J gene: TRBJ2-5; clone size: once; V gene: TRBV6-5; CDR3 DNA: TGTGCCAGCAGTTACAGGGGGCAGGGGGGCGGTGAGACCCAGTACTTC; CDR3 protein: CASSYRGQGGGETQYF
D gene: .; J gene: TRBJ1-3; clone size: .; V gene: TRBV6-5; CDR3 DNA: TGTGCCAGGCGGGTAGAAGGAAACACCATATATTTT; CDR3 protein: CARRVEGNTIYF
D gene: TRBD1; J gene: TRBJ2-1; clone size: .; V gene: TRBV15; CDR3 DNA: TGTGCCACCAGCAGAGGGTTGGGACAGGCCACCTACAATGAGCAGTTCTTC; CDR3 protein: CATSRGLGQATYNEQFF
D gene: .; J gene: TRBJ2-1; clone size: once; V gene: TRBV9; CDR3 DNA: TGTGCCAGCAGCGTAGCTAACGCCGGGACACAAATTGGGAATGAGCAGTTCTTC; CDR3 protein: CASSVANAGTQIGNEQFF
D gene: .; J gene: TRBJ2-2; clone size: .; V gene: TRBV30; CDR3 DNA: TGTGCCTGGAGTGGGACTCTGTCCGGGGAGCTGTTTTTT; CDR3 protein: CAWSGTLSGELFF
D gene: .; J gene: TRBJ1-5; clone size: .; V gene: TRBV3-1/TRBV3-2; CDR3 DNA: TGTGCCAGCAGCCAAAATATAGCGCAGCTAAATCAGCCCCAGCATTTT; CDR3 protein: CASSQNIAQLNQPQHF
D gene: .; J gene: TRBJ1-1; clone size: .; V gene: TRBV5-1; CDR3 DNA: TGCGCCAGCAGCTTGGGACATTTACGTGGTGAAGCTTTCTTT; CDR3 protein: CASSLGHLRGEAFF
D gene: TRBD1; J gene: TRBJ1-3; clone size: .; V gene: TRBV19; CDR3 DNA: TGTGCCAGTGCGACGGACAGGGGAAACACCATATATTTT; CDR3 protein: CASATDRGNTIYF
D gene: TRBD2; J gene: TRBJ2-5; clone size: .; V gene: TRBV7-8; CDR3 DNA: TGTGCCAGCAGCTTAGAACTAGCGGGGGAGGTAGAGACCCAGTACTTC; CDR3 protein: CASSLELAGEVETQYF
D gene: TRBD1; J gene: TRBJ1-1; clone size: .; V gene: TRBV7-2; CDR3 DNA: TGTGCCAGCAGCCAGGGACAGGAGAACACTGAAGCTTTCTTT; CDR3 protein: CASSQGQENTEAFF
D gene: .; J gene: TRBJ1-2; clone size: .; V gene: TRBV6-6; CDR3 DNA: TGTGCCAGCAGTTTTAGTTCTAACTATGGCTACACCTTC; CDR3 protein: CASSFSSNYGYTF
D gene: .; J gene: TRBJ1-1; clone size: .; V gene: TRBV19; CDR3 DNA: TGTGCCAGTAGAGAACAGGGTGCCACTGAAGCTTTCTTT; CDR3 protein: CASREQGATEAFF
D gene: .; J gene: TRBJ1-1; clone size: .; V gene: TRBV6-5; CDR3 DNA: TGTGCCAGCAGTTACTCGATATTCCGGGGCACTGAAGCTTTCTTT; CDR3 protein: CASSYSIFRGTEAFF
D gene: TRBD2; J gene: TRBJ2-3; clone size: .; V gene: TRBV2; CDR3 DNA: TGTGCCAGCAGTGCATTTCTAGCGGGGAGCACAGATACGCAGTATTTT; CDR3 protein: CASSAFLAGSTDTQYF
D gene: TRBD1; J gene: TRBJ1-2; clone size: .; V gene: TRBV14; CDR3 DNA: TGTGCCAGCAGCCTAGGCCCCGGGACAGCTAACTATGGCTACACCTTC; CDR3 protein: CASSLGPGTANYGYTF
D gene: .; J gene: TRBJ1-3; clone size: once; V gene: TRBV29-1; CDR3 DNA: TGCAGCACACAGGACACCATTAGAGACACCATATATTTT; CDR3 protein: CSTQDTIRDTIYF
D gene: .; J gene: TRBJ1-5; clone size: once; V gene: TRBV6-1; CDR3 DNA: TGTGCCAGCAGTGAAAACACCAATCAGCCCCAGCATTTT; CDR3 protein: CASSENTNQPQHF
D gene: .; J gene: TRBJ1-1; clone size: .; V gene: TRBV5-1; CDR3 DNA: TGCGCCAGCAGCTTCTTCAGAAACACTGAAGCTTTCTTT; CDR3 protein: CASSFFRNTEAFF
D gene: .; J gene: TRBJ2-2; clone size: .; V gene: TRBV3-1/TRBV3-2; CDR3 DNA: TGTGCCAGCAGCCTAAGGGGCGTCGGGGAGCTGTTTTTT; CDR3 protein: CASSLRGVGELFF
D gene: .; J gene: TRBJ1-1; clone size: .; V gene: TRBV12-3/TRBV12-4; CDR3 DNA: TGTGCCAGCAGTTTAGCGGGCAGGGGAGCTTTCTTT; CDR3 protein: CASSLAGRGAFF
D gene: .; J gene: TRBJ1-2; clone size: .; V gene: TRBV2; CDR3 DNA: TGTGCCAGCATGGGGGGAGCTAACTATGGCTACACCTTC; CDR3 protein: CASMGGANYGYTF
D gene: TRBD2; J gene: TRBJ2-7; clone size: once; V gene: TRBV10-3; CDR3 DNA: TGTGCCATCAGTGAGCCTGAACTAGCGGGGGGCCTCGTAGAGCAGTACTTC; CDR3 protein: CAISEPELAGGLVEQYF
D gene: .; J gene: TRBJ2-4; clone size: .; V gene: TRBV7-2; CDR3 DNA: TGTGCCAGCAGCTTCGGGATCGGAGGGAACATTCAGTACTTC; CDR3 protein: CASSFGIGGNIQYF